The 21 T cell receptor beta chains below were found in one sample sequenced in a study of T cell responses to AZD1222 COVID-19 vaccine. The protocol was immunoSEQ multiplex PCR, while the TCRdb copy is restricted to in-frame clones and leaves out a portion. The table has 150,000 or so clones, 90% seen once. This sample comprised peripheral blood, obtained on day 0 of AZD1222 vaccination. The receptor set was obtained from an adult in good health.

This clone was counted only a few times. V usage is TRBV19 and J usage is TRBJ2-7, with a possible D match to TRBD1 (5 bases). CDR1 is LNHDA, CDR2 SQIVND, per germline (reference sequence). The CDR3 contains 16 residues. V lost 7 bases and J lost 2, with 21 bases in between. The CDR3 is CASTKDISLGTYEQYF. In nucleotides, the CDR3 is TGTGCCAGTACTAAGGACATATCACTTGGAACCTACGAGCAGTACTTC. Full variable domain (rest looked up from reference TRBV19 and TRBJ2-7): DGGITQSPKYLFRKEGQNVTLSCEQNLNHDAMYWYRQDPGQGLRLIYYSQIVNDFQKGDIAEGYSVSREKKESFPLTVTSAQKNPTAFYLCASTKDISLGTYEQYFGPGTRLTVT.

The chain recombines TRBV5-1 with TRBJ1-1; 9 nucleotides align to TRBD1. CDR3 length: 15 amino acids. V lost 1 base and J lost 4; bases outside the gene matches: 5. Germline lookup yields CDR1 SGHRS and CDR2 YFSETQ. For the CDR3, the DNA is TGCGCCAGCAGCTTGACAGGGGGCTTTGGCACTGAAGCTTTCTTT. Its translation: CASSLTGGFGTEAFF.

V usage is TRBV7-2 and J usage is TRBJ2-7; D might be TRBD1 (5 bases). This CDR3 has 12 residues. From germline, CDR1 is SGHTA and CDR2 FQGNSA. Trimming left V 7 bases short and J 7 bases short, with 14 bases between. The CDR3 sequence: CASKVGPGEQYF. The CDR3 coding sequence is TGTGCCAGCAAAGTCGGACCAGGGGAGCAGTACTTC.

This rearrangement joins TRBV10-2 to TRBJ2-3; 11 nucleotides align to TRBD2. The length of the CDR3 is 17 residues. The germline gives CDR1 WSHSY, CDR2 SAAADI. Trimming took 2 bases from V and 9 from J; bases not matched to a gene: 13. Written as DNA, the CDR3 is TGCGCCAGCAGTGAGCCTGGACTAGCGGGTGGGCAAGGGACGCAGTATTTT. Translated, it gives CASSEPGLAGGQGTQYF.

This clone came up once. This rearrangement joins TRBV3-1 (or the pseudogene TRBV3-2) to TRBJ1-2; 7 bases map to TRBD1. The CDR3 is 14 residues long. Losses at the gene ends were 7 bases for V and 5 bases for J; bases not matched to a gene: 10. Germline CDR1 is LGHDT and CDR2 is YNNKEL (reference sequence). CDR3 protein: CASTRQGTQYGYTF. CDR3 sequence (DNA): TGTGCCAGCACCCGACAGGGTACCCAATATGGCTACACCTTC.

This chain joins TRBV28 and TRBJ1-3, with D perhaps matching TRBD1 (6 bases). Trimming pared 6 bases from V and 0 bases from J, leaving 18 bases between. The CDR3 loop spans 17 amino acids. The germline CDR1 and CDR2 sequences are MDHEN and SYDVKM. The CDR3 reads CASSTGTLFSSGNTIYF. The CDR3 DNA reads as TGTGCCAGCAGCACAGGGACCCTCTTTAGCTCTGGAAACACCATATATTTT.

V is TRBV12-3 or TRBV12-4 and J is TRBJ2-5, with a weak D call TRBD1 (5 bases). Trimming took off 6 bases at V and 5 bases at J, with 13 bases between the two ends. CDR3 length: 13 amino acids. The CDR3 spells CASRATEAETQYF. CDR3 DNA sequence: TGTGCCAGCAGAGCGACAGAAGCGGAGACCCAGTACTTC.

The chain is built from TRBV28 and TRBJ2-7; D remains unclear. The CDR3 consists of 12 residues. Germline V gene data show CDR1 as MDHEN and CDR2 as SYDVKM. The germline V and J ends were trimmed by 1 base and 3 bases, with 4 bases remaining between them. The CDR3 sequence is CASSLLSYEQYF. CDR3 bases: TGTGCCAGCAGTTTATTAAGCTACGAGCAGTACTTC.

J is TRBJ1-1 and V is TRBV9, with a tentative D call TRBD1 (5 bases). The germline CDR1 and CDR2 sequences are SGDLS and YYNGEE. With 2 bases removed from V and 1 base from J, the gap between germline ends came to 9 bases. This CDR3 contains 14 residues. CDR3 in DNA: TGTGCCAGCAGCGTTGGACAAGCGAACACTGAAGCTTTCTTT. Protein: CASSVGQANTEAFF.

V gene TRBV5-1 combines with J gene TRBJ1-1; no clear D gene. Germline CDR1 is SGHRS and CDR2 is YFSETQ. V was clipped by 4 bases and J by 3 bases, with 13 bases between them. CDR3 length: 14 residues. The CDR3 spells CASSPSSGDTEAFF. CDR3 DNA: TGCGCCAGCAGCCCCTCGTCCGGTGACACTGAAGCTTTCTTT.

The chain couples TRBV6-5 to TRBJ1-1; D ambiguous. Trimming took off 6 bases at V and 3 bases at J, with 14 bases between the two ends. The CDR3 extends over 14 amino acids. Germline assignment: CDR1 MNHEY and CDR2 SVGAGI. The DNA of the CDR3 is TGTGCCAGCAGGTCGTCATTGGCCCACACTGAAGCTTTCTTT. Translated: CASRSSLAHTEAFF.

This clone has just a few counts. The chain couples TRBV28 to TRBJ1-2; tentative D call: TRBD1 (5 bases). V lost 7 bases and J lost 5, with 8 bases in between. Germline assignment: CDR1 MDHEN and CDR2 SYDVKM. CDR3 size: 11 residues. The CDR3 nucleotides are TGTGCCAGCACTAAGGGGTATGGCTACACCTTC. Amino acid sequence: CASTKGYGYTF.

The chain has TRBV7-2 and TRBJ2-7, with D possibly being TRBD1 or TRBD2 (6 bases each). Between the trimmed V and J ends, which lost 0 bases and 3 bases, there was a span of 24 bases. This CDR3 region has 19 residues. CDR1 and CDR2 from the germline V gene are SGHTA and FQGNSA. The CDR3 coding sequence is TGTGCCAGCAGCTTAGCGCTCTCAGGGGTGCTTCGGAGGGACTACGAGCAGTACTTC. Encoded protein: CASSLALSGVLRRDYEQYF.

The chain employs TRBV19 and TRBJ1-2, with D perhaps matching TRBD1 (6 bases). CDR3 length: 13 amino acids. The V end lost 3 bases, the J end lost 7 bases, and 12 bases lay between the germline ends. CDR1 and CDR2 from the germline V gene are LNHDA and SQIVND (reference sequence). The CDR3 region has the DNA TGTGCCAGTAGTATCGGGGCAGGGGTTGGCTACACCTTC. Translating gives CASSIGAGVGYTF. The whole variable domain, remainder taken from reference TRBV19 and TRBJ1-2, is DGGITQSPKYLFRKEGQNVTLSCEQNLNHDAMYWYRQDPGQGLRLIYYSQIVNDFQKGDIAEGYSVSREKKESFPLTVTSAQKNPTAFYLCASSIGAGVGYTFGSGTRLTVV.

The gene calls are TRBV7-5 and TRBJ2-7. TRBV7-5 is a documented pseudogene. This CDR3 is built from 12 residues. The CDR3 is CARSSTADEQYF. The DNA of the CDR3 is TGTGCCAGAAGCTCAACGGCCGACGAGCAGTACTTC.

The genes are TRBV12-5 and TRBJ1-2; tentatively, D is TRBD1 (5 bases). With 5 bases removed from V and 4 bases from J, the gap between germline ends came to 20 bases. This CDR3 region has 16 residues. The germline V gene has CDR1 LGHNT and CDR2 FRNRAP. The CDR3, as DNA: TGTGCTAGTGGTCCTGCCCGGGACTCGGACGGCTATGGCTACACCTTC. It codes for CASGPARDSDGYGYTF.

The V gene is TRBV19, the J gene TRBJ1-5; D might be TRBD1 (5 bases). The V end lost 7 bases, the J end lost 0 bases, and 13 bases lay between the germline ends. Germline loops: CDR1 LNHDA, CDR2 SQIVND (reference sequence). The CDR3 has 15 amino acids. In nucleotides, the CDR3 is TGTGCCAGTACGCAGGGACCTTATAGCAATCAGCCCCAGCATTTT. This gives the protein CASTQGPYSNQPQHF.

The DNA for the CDR3 is TGTGCCAGCAGCCCCAGGACAGGGACTAACTATGGCTACACCTTC. Protein sequence: CASSPRTGTNYGYTF. V gene TRBV7-9 combines with J gene TRBJ1-2, with 8 bases fitting TRBD1. After removal of 5 bases from V and 0 bases from J, the junction contained 5 bases not matched to a gene. The length of the CDR3 is 15 residues. Germline V gene lookup returns CDR1 SEHNR and CDR2 FQNEAQ (reference sequence). Combining the CDR3 with reference TRBV7-9 and TRBJ1-2 gives the whole variable domain DTGVSQNPRHKITKRGQNVTFRCDPISEHNRLYWYRQTLGQGPEFLTYFQNEAQLEKSRLLSDRFSAERPKGSFSTLEIQRTEQGDSAMYLCASSPRTGTNYGYTFGSGTRLTVV.

In nucleotides, the CDR3 is TGTGCCACCAGACCCCAGGGGGATTACTATGGCTACACCTTC. Protein: CATRPQGDYYGYTF. The V gene is TRBV15, the J gene TRBJ1-2; 7 bases are a match to TRBD1. With 6 bases clipped from V and 3 bases from J, the junction kept 7 bases outside the gene matches. Germline CDR1 reads LNHNV; CDR2 reads YYDKDF (reference sequence). This CDR3 has 14 residues.

This clone came up once. The chain joins TRBV6-5 to TRBJ2-5; a possible D gene is TRBD2 (7 bases). Per the germline V gene, CDR1 is MNHEY and CDR2 is SVGAGI. The CDR3 is made up of 15 amino acids. The V end lost 0 bases, the J end lost 5 bases, and 13 bases lay between the germline ends. The CDR3 DNA is TGTGCCAGCAGTTACTCAGGGGGGGGCTGGGAGACCCAGTACTTC. Protein: CASSYSGGGWETQYF.

This chain joins TRBV7-9 and TRBJ1-4; 9 bases fit TRBD1. Germline lookup yields CDR1 SEHNR and CDR2 FQNEAQ (reference sequence). J lost 3 bases, V lost 6 bases, and 11 bases had no gene match. This CDR3 has 17 residues. The CDR3 bases are TGTGCCAGCAGGGCCGGGACAGGGTTTTCATCTAATGAAAAACTGTTTTTT. It encodes CASRAGTGFSSNEKLFF.